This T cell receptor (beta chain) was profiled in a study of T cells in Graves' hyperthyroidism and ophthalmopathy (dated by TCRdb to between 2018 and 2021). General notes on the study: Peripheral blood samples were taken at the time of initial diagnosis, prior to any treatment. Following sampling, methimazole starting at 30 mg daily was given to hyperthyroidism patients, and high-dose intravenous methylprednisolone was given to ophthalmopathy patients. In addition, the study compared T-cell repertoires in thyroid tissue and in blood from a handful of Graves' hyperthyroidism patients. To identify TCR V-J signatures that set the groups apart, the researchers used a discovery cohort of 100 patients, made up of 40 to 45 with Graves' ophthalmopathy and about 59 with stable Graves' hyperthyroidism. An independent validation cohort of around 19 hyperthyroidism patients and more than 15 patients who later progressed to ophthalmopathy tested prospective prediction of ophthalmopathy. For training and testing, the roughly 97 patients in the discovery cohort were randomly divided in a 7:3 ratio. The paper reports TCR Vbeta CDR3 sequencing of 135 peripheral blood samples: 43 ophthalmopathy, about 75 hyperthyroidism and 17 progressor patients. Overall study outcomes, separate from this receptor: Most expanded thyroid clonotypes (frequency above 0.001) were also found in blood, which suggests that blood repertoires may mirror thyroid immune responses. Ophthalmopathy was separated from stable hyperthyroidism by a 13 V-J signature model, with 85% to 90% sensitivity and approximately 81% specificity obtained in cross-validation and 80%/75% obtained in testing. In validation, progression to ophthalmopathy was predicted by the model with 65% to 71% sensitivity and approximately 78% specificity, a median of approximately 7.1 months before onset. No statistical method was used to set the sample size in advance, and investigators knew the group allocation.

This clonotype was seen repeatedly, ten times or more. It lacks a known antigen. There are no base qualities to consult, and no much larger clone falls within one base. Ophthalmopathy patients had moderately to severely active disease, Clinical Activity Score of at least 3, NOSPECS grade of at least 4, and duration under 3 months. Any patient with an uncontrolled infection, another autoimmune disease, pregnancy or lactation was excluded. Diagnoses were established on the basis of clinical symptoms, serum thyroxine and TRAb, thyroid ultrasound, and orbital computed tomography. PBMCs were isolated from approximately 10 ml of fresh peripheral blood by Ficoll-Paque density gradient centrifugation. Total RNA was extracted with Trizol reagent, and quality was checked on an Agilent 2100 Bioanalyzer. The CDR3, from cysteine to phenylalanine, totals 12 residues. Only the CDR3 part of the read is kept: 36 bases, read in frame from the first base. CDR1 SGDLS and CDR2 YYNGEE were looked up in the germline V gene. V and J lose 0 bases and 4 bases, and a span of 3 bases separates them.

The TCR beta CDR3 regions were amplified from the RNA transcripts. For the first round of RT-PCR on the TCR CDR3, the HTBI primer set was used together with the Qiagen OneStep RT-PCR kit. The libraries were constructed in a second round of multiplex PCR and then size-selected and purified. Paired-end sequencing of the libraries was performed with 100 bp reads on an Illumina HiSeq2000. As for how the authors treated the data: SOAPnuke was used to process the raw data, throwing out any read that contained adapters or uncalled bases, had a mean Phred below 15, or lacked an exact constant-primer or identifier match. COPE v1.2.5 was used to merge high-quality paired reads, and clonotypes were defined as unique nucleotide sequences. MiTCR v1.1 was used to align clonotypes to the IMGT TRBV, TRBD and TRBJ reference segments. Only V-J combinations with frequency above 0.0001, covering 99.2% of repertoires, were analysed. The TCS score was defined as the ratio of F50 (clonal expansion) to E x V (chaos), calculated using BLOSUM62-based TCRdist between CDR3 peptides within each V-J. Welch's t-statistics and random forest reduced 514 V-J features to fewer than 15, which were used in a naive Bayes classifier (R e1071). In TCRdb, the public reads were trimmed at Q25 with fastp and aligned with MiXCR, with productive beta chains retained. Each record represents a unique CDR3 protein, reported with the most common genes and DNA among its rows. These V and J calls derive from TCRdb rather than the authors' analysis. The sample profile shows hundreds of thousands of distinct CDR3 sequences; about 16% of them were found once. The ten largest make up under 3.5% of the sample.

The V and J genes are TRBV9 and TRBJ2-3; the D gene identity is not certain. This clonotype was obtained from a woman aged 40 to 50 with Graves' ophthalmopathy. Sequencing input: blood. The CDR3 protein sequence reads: CASSVDADTQYF. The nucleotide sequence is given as TGTGCCAGCAGCGTAGACGCAGATACGCAGTATTTT.